The text below deals with one T cell receptor beta chain. The antigen remains undetermined. The data originate from a study of cytomegalovirus exposure and HLA in healthy donors. The primer mix had 60 Vbeta and 13 Jbeta primers. Sequencing used immunoSEQ multiplex PCR; TCRdb keeps in-frame clones, though not all of them. This sample has about 140,000 clones, with approximately 85% found just once. Study-level points and caveats: Later on, an analysis found that several of the most significant clusters appeared to be linked to common viral pathogens, which included parvovirus B19.

This TCR derives from a woman aged 40 to 50 in good health and CMV-seronegative. The sample consisted of PBMCs.

CDR3 sequence: CASSDGGWGTDTQYF. The CDR3 DNA reads TGTGCCAGCAGTGACGGGGGTTGGGGCACAGATACGCAGTATTTT. This chain joins TRBV25-1 and TRBJ2-3; a weak D match, TRBD2 (6 bases). The V end lost 3 bases, the J end lost 1 base, and 11 bases lay between the germline ends. The germline gives CDR1 MGHDK, CDR2 SYGVNS. The CDR3 is made up of 15 amino acids.